One sample yielded the 13 T cell receptor beta chains listed below, sequenced in a study of neoadjuvant nivolumab and ipilimumab in lung cancer. The protocol was immunoSEQ multiplex PCR, while the TCRdb copy is restricted to in-frame clones and leaves out a portion. The sample has thousands of clones, approximately 76% seen once. The starting material was tumor tissue, obtained after neoadjuvant nivolumab, alone or with ipilimumab, at or shortly before surgery. Every receptor here comes from an adult with non-small cell lung cancer.

This clone was found a few times. The chain has TRBV6-1 and TRBJ2-3; 15 bases map to TRBD2. The J segment lost 3 bases and the V segment lost 4 bases, leaving 2 bases of the junction unmatched. The germline V gene has CDR1 MNHNS and CDR2 SASEGT. This CDR3 comprises 16 residues. CDR3 nucleotides: TGTGCCAGCAGTGTGGGACTAGCGGGAGGAACAGATACGCAGTATTTT. Amino acids: CASSVGLAGGTDTQYF.

In this sample, this clone turned up a few times. The chain has TRBV5-1 and TRBJ2-2; 8 bases fit TRBD1. The ends lost 4 bases at V and 5 bases at J; junction bases unmatched: 10. The CDR3 contains 16 residues. Germline V lookup: CDR1 SGHRS, CDR2 YFSETQ. CDR3 sequence: CASSRGQGERTGELFF. The CDR3 DNA reads as TGCGCCAGCAGCCGCGGACAGGGAGAGCGTACCGGGGAGCTGTTTTTT.

The V call is TRBV27, the J call TRBJ2-7, with TRBD2 matching 9 bases. The CDR3 is 13 amino acids. The V segment lost 5 bases and the J segment 7 bases; nucleotides outside the gene matches: 6. Germline assignment: CDR1 MNHEY and CDR2 SMNVEV (reference sequence). In DNA form, the CDR3 reads TGTGCCAGCAGTCCTATAGCGGGAGCGGAGCAGTACTTC. This sequence encodes CASSPIAGAEQYF.

The chain recombines TRBV25-1 with TRBJ2-5, with 7 bases matching TRBD1. V lost 3 bases to trimming and J lost 1 base; unmatched junction nucleotides: 5. Germline CDR1 MGHDK, CDR2 SYGVNS. The CDR3 is made up of 15 amino acids. CDR3 bases: TGTGCCAGCAGTGATCCCGGGACAGTCCAAGAGACCCAGTACTTC. This translates into CASSDPGTVQETQYF.

In its sample, this clone was seen a few times. The rearrangement uses TRBV5-4 and TRBJ2-1, with 10 bases aligning to TRBD2. The germline CDR1 and CDR2 sequences are SGHNT and YYREEE (reference sequence). CDR3 length equals 16 residues. The junction had 5 bases not matched to a gene; V was cut back by 0 bases and J by 5 bases. The CDR3 region is CASSLEWTSGNNEQFF. The CDR3 coding sequence is TGTGCCAGCAGCTTGGAATGGACTAGCGGAAACAATGAGCAGTTCTTC.

V is TRBV18 and J is TRBJ2-7; possibly TRBD2 for D (5 bases). Trimming removed 6 bases at V and 4 bases at J, with 13 bases between. The CDR3 length is 13 residues. Germline V gene lookup returns CDR1 KGHSH and CDR2 LQKENI. CDR3 nucleotide sequence: TGTGCCAGCTCTCCCGGAGGTGGGTACGAGCAGTACTTC. It yields the protein CASSPGGGYEQYF.

J is TRBJ1-1 and V is TRBV10-1; D may be TRBD1 (5 bases). From germline, CDR1 is WNHNN and CDR2 SYGVQD (reference sequence). The CDR3 covers 13 residues. Trimming shortened V by 0 bases and J by 11 bases, and 13 bases separated the two germline ends. CDR3 bases: TGCGCCAGCAGTGAGTCAAGACAGTCGGCGGCTTTCTTT. It encodes CASSESRQSAAFF.

V usage is TRBV2 and J usage is TRBJ1-4; TRBD1 might be the D (6 bases). This CDR3 has 18 residues. Per the germline V gene, CDR1 is SNHLY and CDR2 is FYNNEI. The V end was cut by 2 bases, the J end by 0 bases, with 16 bases between. This CDR3 is CASSERGTGYATNEKLFF. CDR3 nucleotide sequence: TGTGCCAGCAGTGAAAGGGGGACCGGCTATGCAACTAATGAAAAACTGTTTTTT.

This clone was seen more than once but under ten times. The chain is built from TRBV2 and TRBJ2-7; tentatively, D is TRBD2 (6 bases). Trimming stripped 1 base from V and 5 bases from J, with 21 bases between. CDR1 is SNHLY, CDR2 FYNNEI, per germline. This CDR3 is 17 amino acids long. The CDR3 nucleotides are TGTGCCAGCAGTGAAGGGATAGGGCGGGAAATTAAAAACGAGCAGTACTTC. Translation: CASSEGIGREIKNEQYF.

The chain combines TRBV4-2 with TRBJ2-1, with D perhaps matching TRBD2 (6 bases). The germline V gene encodes CDR1 LGHNA and CDR2 YNFKEQ. Trimming took 0 bases from V and 0 from J, leaving 9 bases between them. The CDR3 runs to 16 residues. The CDR3, as DNA: TGTGCCAGCAGCCAAGATCTCGGGAGCTCCTACAATGAGCAGTTCTTC. It is translated as CASSQDLGSSYNEQFF.

The chain is built from TRBV13 and TRBJ2-5; D gene uncertain. The J call may be wrong; the DNA end is better matched by TRBJ2-7. Germline lookup yields CDR1 PRHDT and CDR2 FYEKMQ (reference sequence). The CDR3 contains 13 residues. This chain's CDR3 is CASSLETRYEQYF. The DNA for the CDR3 is TGTGCCAGCAGCTTAGAAACAAGATACGAGCAGTACTTC.

V and J are TRBV7-8 and TRBJ2-2; tentatively, D is TRBD2 (7 bases). V was clipped by 3 bases and J by 16 bases, with 21 bases between them. The CDR3 consists of 14 residues. CDR1 is SGHVS and CDR2 is FQNEAQ in the germline V gene. The CDR3 coding sequence is TGTGCCAGCAGCTTCCCGGGGGCGGGAGCGGATCAGTTTTTT. This codes for CASSFPGAGADQFF.

The chain couples TRBV28 to TRBJ2-7, with a weak D call TRBD1 (6 bases). Germline V gives CDR1 MDHEN, CDR2 SYDVKM. The CDR3 totals 14 residues. V gave up 7 bases and J gave up 6 bases, with 19 bases separating them. The CDR3 here is CASILTGPPAEQYF. The CDR3 DNA sequence: TGTGCCAGCATCCTGACAGGCCCCCCGGCCGAGCAGTACTTC. The full variable domain, completed using reference TRBV28 and TRBJ2-7, is DVKVTQSSRYLVKRTGEKVFLECVQDMDHENMFWYRQDPGLGLRLIYFSYDVKMKEKGDIPEGYSVSREKKERFSLILESASTNQTSMYLCASILTGPPAEQYFGPGTRLTVT.